The source of this TCR beta chain is a study of blood T cells in healthy people across ages. Study at large: Per two T cells, template switching captured roughly one barcoded beta molecule.

The CDR3 is made up of 14 amino acids. Between the trimmed V and J ends, which lost 4 bases and 2 bases, there was a span of 12 bases. Germline V gene data show CDR1 as SGHRS and CDR2 as YFSETQ. No fewer than 5.5 micrograms of total RNA were isolated from every sample. This clonotype has only a few counts. No antigen is known for it. Overall study findings and caveats: Diversity was estimated from one million T cells, and these estimates were considered underestimates.

A second PCR of 7 to 11 cycles used a sample-barcoded 5' primer and a J-beta primer mix. Every single cDNA molecule received a tag from a template-switch adaptor with 12 random nucleotides. From the 5' RACE reads, TCRdb called clonotypes with MiXCR, one entry per CDR3 protein. This sample yields 1.5 million to 2 million distinct CDR3 sequences, of which around half are seen a single time; approximately 2.1% belongs to the top ten. This chain joins TRBV5-1 and TRBJ2-5; D possibly corresponds to TRBD1 (6 bases). Sample: blood. This clonotype originated in a middle-aged woman in good health. In nucleotides, the CDR3 is TGCGCCAGCAGCGGACGGACAGCTCAAGAGACCCAGTACTTC. Translating it yields CASSGRTAQETQYF. The complete variable domain, with remaining parts taken from reference TRBV5-1 and TRBJ2-5, reads KAGVTQTPRYLIKTRGQQVTLSCSPISGHRSVSWYQQTPGQGLQFLFEYFSETQRNKGNFPGRFSGRQFSNSRSEMNVSTLELGDSALYLCASSGRTAQETQYFGPGTRLLVL.